A single sample gave rise to the 30 T cell receptor beta chains below, sequenced in a study of shared clonotypes between healthy human individuals. Generated by immunoSEQ multiplex PCR, the TCRdb table keeps only in-frame clones and is missing some. The profile shows a few million clones, just over 90% of them singletons. Sequenced: naive CD4+ T cells sorted from blood. Stated subset: CD45RA+ positively selected. The receptor source for this set is a man in his late teens or twenties in good health.

The rearrangement uses TRBV10-1 and TRBJ2-1; no definite D call. This CDR3 is 13 amino acids long. The germline CDR1 and CDR2 sequences are WNHNN and SYGVQD (reference sequence). The V end was cut by 0 bases, the J end by 7 bases, with 7 bases between. In DNA, the CDR3 is TGCGCCAGCAGTGAGTCCAAAGGGAATGAGCAGTTCTTC. It translates to CASSESKGNEQFF.

The chain links TRBV4-3 to TRBJ2-7; TRBD2 matches 8 bases. J gave up 7 bases and V 1 base, and 6 bases lay outside the gene matches. Germline values: CDR1 LGHNA, CDR2 YSLEER. This CDR3 is 14 amino acids long. Here the CDR3 DNA reads TGCGCCAGCAGCCAAGCCGGGTCTAGCGGGGAGCAGTACTTC. It is translated as CASSQAGSSGEQYF.

V gene TRBV6-5 combines with J gene TRBJ2-2; 7 bases are shared with TRBD1. The CDR3 has 15 amino acids. Germline CDR1 MNHEY, CDR2 SVGAGI. With V trimmed by 2 bases and J by 2 bases, 2 bases remained unmatched. CDR3: CASSYRQGNTGELFF. The CDR3 DNA reads as TGTGCCAGCAGTTACCGACAGGGAAACACCGGGGAGCTGTTTTTT.

The chain carries TRBV2 and TRBJ1-6; no clear D. V lost 5 bases and J lost 7, with 6 bases in between. This CDR3 has 12 amino acids. Germline V lookup: CDR1 SNHLY, CDR2 FYNNEI. DNA for the CDR3: TGTGCCAGCAGTCGACCGAATTCACCCCTCCACTTT. It yields the protein CASSRPNSPLHF. The full variable domain, rest sourced from reference TRBV2 and TRBJ1-6, is EPEVTQTPSHQVTQMGQEVILRCVPISNHLYFYWYRQILGQKVEFLVSFYNNEISEKSEIFDDQFSVERPDGSNFTLKIRSTKLEDSAMYFCASSRPNSPLHFGNGTRLTVT.

The chain carries TRBV27 and TRBJ2-5, with D tentatively TRBD1 (6 bases). Between the trimmed V and J ends, which lost 6 bases and 4 bases, there was a span of 21 bases. Germline V gene data show CDR1 as MNHEY and CDR2 as SMNVEV (reference sequence). The CDR3 runs to 16 residues. CDR3 DNA sequence: TGTGCCAGCAGCCCCCGGCCCTGGGGGCGGTTAGAGACCCAGTACTTC. Protein sequence: CASSPRPWGRLETQYF.

This sequence joins TRBV7-2 and TRBJ2-7, with D perhaps TRBD1 (8 bases). V lost 7 bases and J 2 bases, leaving 18 bases between the germline ends. The CDR3 has 15 residues. Germline lookup yields CDR1 SGHTA and CDR2 FQGNSA. CDR3 loop: CASTEQGGGPYEQYF. The DNA of the CDR3 is TGTGCCAGCACCGAACAGGGGGGAGGGCCCTACGAGCAGTACTTC.

This chain uses TRBV5-1 with TRBJ2-7; D is perhaps TRBD1 (5 bases). The CDR3 has 14 amino acids. Germline V gives CDR1 SGHRS, CDR2 YFSETQ. V was shortened by 3 bases and J by 2 bases, with 12 bases between the two germline ends. The CDR3 reads CASSSQGYAYEQYF. CDR3 DNA: TGCGCCAGCAGCTCCCAGGGATACGCCTACGAGCAGTACTTC.

About this clone itself: Other DNA sequences in the sample encode the same CDR3. This chain uses TRBV5-1 with TRBJ1-6, with TRBD1 matching 9 bases. This CDR3 spans 14 amino acids. CDR1 is SGHRS and CDR2 is YFSETQ in the germline V gene. J gave up 7 bases and V 5 bases, and 4 bases lay outside the gene matches. The CDR3, as DNA: TGCGCCAGCAGTCCCGGGACAGGGAATTCACCCCTCCACTTT. Its translation: CASSPGTGNSPLHF.

This clone was counted once. The V and J genes are TRBV10-3 and TRBJ2-7; 7 bases are a match to TRBD2. The CDR3 is made up of 14 amino acids. With V trimmed by 10 bases and J by 7 bases, 16 bases remained unmatched. Germline V gene lookup returns CDR1 ENHRY and CDR2 SYGVKD. The DNA for the CDR3 is TGTGCCAGTTCTCCGGGACTAACTCTCTATGAGCAGTACTTC. Its translation is CASSPGLTLYEQYF.

V is TRBV7-2 and J is TRBJ2-4; D call uncertain. Germline CDR1 reads SGHTA; CDR2 reads FQGNSA. V lost 1 base, J lost 4 bases, and 8 bases lay in between. This CDR3 is 14 amino acids long. This CDR3 is CASSLGAAKNIQYF. For the CDR3, the DNA is TGTGCCAGCAGCTTAGGGGCGGCAAAAAACATTCAGTACTTC. The complete variable domain, with remaining parts taken from reference TRBV7-2 and TRBJ2-4, reads GAGVSQSPSNKVTEKGKDVELRCDPISGHTALYWYRQSLGQGLEFLIYFQGNSAPDKSGLPSDRFSAERTGGSVSTLTIQRTQQEDSAVYLCASSLGAAKNIQYFGAGTRLSVL.

The chain joins TRBV27 to TRBJ2-3; D unclear. The ends were cut back, 4 bases at V and 5 bases at J, with 4 bases in the middle. CDR1 is MNHEY and CDR2 is SMNVEV in the germline V gene (reference sequence). The CDR3 totals 11 residues. The CDR3, as DNA: TGTGCCAGCAGTTCCCTAGATACGCAGTATTTT. Protein sequence: CASSSLDTQYF.

The rearrangement uses TRBV19 and TRBJ2-2, with D perhaps TRBD1 (5 bases). V lost 6 bases, J lost 5 bases, and 16 bases lay in between. CDR1 LNHDA and CDR2 SQIVND come from the germline V gene (reference sequence). The CDR3 consists of 15 residues. CDR3 sequence (DNA): TGTGCCAGTAGAAAGCAGGGCGGCAGGACCGGGGAGCTGTTTTTT. Translated, it gives CASRKQGGRTGELFF.

The chain links TRBV19 to TRBJ1-2, with D perhaps TRBD1 (6 bases). This CDR3 region has 14 residues. Trimming removed 5 bases from V and 8 bases from J, with 18 bases in between. Looked up from germline, CDR1 is LNHDA and CDR2 is SQIVND (reference sequence). The CDR3 is CASSVQGVARGYTF. CDR3 bases: TGTGCCAGTAGTGTACAGGGAGTCGCGCGAGGCTACACCTTC.

The rearrangement joins TRBV5-4 to TRBJ2-7; TRBD1 matches 9 bases. After removal of 5 bases from V and 3 bases from J, the junction contained 6 bases not matched to a gene. The CDR3 runs 14 residues. Germline assignment: CDR1 SGHNT and CDR2 YYREEE (reference sequence). This CDR3 is CASSSGTGRYEQYF. The CDR3 nucleotides are TGTGCCAGCAGTTCCGGGACAGGGCGCTACGAGCAGTACTTC.

The chain carries TRBV9 and TRBJ1-5; D possibly corresponds to TRBD1 (5 bases). This CDR3 region has 14 residues. V lost 1 base, J lost 5 bases, and 10 bases lay in between. Germline V lookup: CDR1 SGDLS, CDR2 YYNGEE. CDR3 region: CASSVSGVDQPQHF. CDR3 nucleotide sequence: TGTGCCAGCAGCGTATCGGGGGTTGATCAGCCCCAGCATTTT.

J is TRBJ2-3 and V is TRBV27, with 7 nucleotides matching TRBD2. This CDR3 comprises 15 residues. CDR1 is MNHEY, CDR2 SMNVEV, per germline (reference sequence). The J segment lost 1 base and the V segment lost 3 bases, leaving 4 bases of the junction unmatched. CDR3 amino acids: CASSFVGRGTDTQYF. The DNA for the CDR3 is TGTGCCAGCAGTTTCGTGGGGAGGGGCACAGATACGCAGTATTTT.

The chain links TRBV19 to TRBJ2-1, with 9 bases that match TRBD2. The CDR3 has 17 residues. Germline V gives CDR1 LNHDA, CDR2 SQIVND (reference sequence). V was pared by 4 bases and J by 8 bases, with 15 bases of the junction left unmatched. The CDR3 protein is CASSRLAGPYNSDEQFF. CDR3 DNA: TGTGCCAGTAGTAGGCTAGCGGGGCCTTACAATAGTGATGAGCAGTTCTTC.

The rearrangement joins TRBV27 to TRBJ2-2; TRBD2 matches 13 bases. The germline gives CDR1 MNHEY, CDR2 SMNVEV (reference sequence). Unmatched junction bases numbered 2, after V lost 0 bases and J lost 7 bases. The CDR3 is made up of 16 amino acids. The CDR3 loop is CASSLSLAGGGGELFF. CDR3 DNA: TGTGCCAGCAGTTTATCACTAGCGGGAGGGGGCGGGGAGCTGTTTTTT.

In this sample, this clone turned up a few times. This chain links TRBV29-1 with TRBJ1-1, with D uncertain. CDR3 size: 13 residues. Germline V lookup: CDR1 SQVTM, CDR2 ANQGSEA. The V end was cut by 6 bases, the J end by 2 bases, with 13 bases between. The CDR3 loop reads CSVSSSPNTEAFF. CDR3 in DNA: TGCAGCGTCTCGTCGTCCCCCAACACTGAAGCTTTCTTT.

The CDR3 nucleotides are TGTGCCAGCAGCTTGGACATCACAGATACGCAGTATTTT. Protein sequence: CASSLDITDTQYF. The chain is built from TRBV5-4 and TRBJ2-3; D ambiguous. The germline gives CDR1 SGHNT, CDR2 YYREEE (reference sequence). This CDR3 spans 13 amino acids. The V end was cut by 0 bases, the J end by 2 bases, with 4 bases between.

V usage is TRBV6-5 and J usage is TRBJ2-1, with D possibly being TRBD1 or TRBD2 (5 bases each). The CDR3 is 14 residues long. Trimming left V 5 bases short and J 9 bases short, with 17 bases between. Germline V gives CDR1 MNHEY, CDR2 SVGAGI. Written as DNA, the CDR3 is TGTGCCAGCAGTGGTGATTCAGGGACCCGTGAGCAGTTCTTC. Protein: CASSGDSGTREQFF.

The chain employs TRBV29-1 and TRBJ1-1; unclear D gene. The CDR3 has 14 residues. Trimming took 4 bases from V and 3 from J, leaving 15 bases between them. Germline CDR1 reads SQVTM; CDR2 reads ANQGSEA. The CDR3 loop is CSVVRPDLYTEAFF. In DNA form, the CDR3 reads TGCAGCGTTGTGCGCCCAGACCTTTACACTGAAGCTTTCTTT.

The chain recombines TRBV15 with TRBJ2-5, with D possibly called TRBD1 or TRBD2 (5 bases each). The CDR3 loop spans 14 amino acids. V shed 3 bases and J shed 2 bases, with 10 bases lying between them. Germline-derived CDR1 and CDR2 are LNHNV and YYDKDF (reference sequence). CDR3 amino acids: CATSRGTKQETQYF. The CDR3 nucleotides read TGTGCCACCAGCAGGGGGACCAAGCAAGAGACCCAGTACTTC.

The V gene is TRBV7-6, the J gene TRBJ2-3; tentatively, D is TRBD2 (5 bases). Germline lookup yields CDR1 SGHVS and CDR2 FNYEAQ. CDR3 size: 16 residues. V lost 1 base and J lost 3, with 14 bases in between. The CDR3 region has the DNA TGTGCCAGCAGCTTAGTGCATGGTTGGAGGACAGATACGCAGTATTTT. Translated, it gives CASSLVHGWRTDTQYF. Using reference TRBV7-6 and TRBJ2-3 for the parts outside the CDR3, the full variable domain is GAGVSQSPRYKVTKRGQDVALRCDPISGHVSLYWYRQALGQGPEFLTYFNYEAQQDKSGLPNDRFSAERPEGSISTLTIQRTEQRDSAMYRCASSLVHGWRTDTQYFGPGTRLTVL.

This chain links TRBV5-6 with TRBJ2-7; 7 bases match TRBD2. The CDR3 covers 16 residues. Germline V lookup: CDR1 SGHDT, CDR2 YYEEEE. J lost 2 bases, V lost 4 bases, and 12 bases had no gene match. The CDR3 nucleotides read TGTGCCAGCAGCCACCGCTGGGGGGGATCAACCTACGAGCAGTACTTC. Protein product: CASSHRWGGSTYEQYF. Based on the CDR3 plus reference TRBV5-6 and TRBJ2-7, the full variable domain is DAGVTQSPTHLIKTRGQQVTLRCSPKSGHDTVSWYQQALGQGPQFIFQYYEEEERQRGNFPDRFSGHQFPNYSSELNVNALLLGDSALYLCASSHRWGGSTYEQYFGPGTRLTVT.

The rearrangement links TRBV2 to TRBJ2-7; D tentatively reads TRBD1 or TRBD2 (5 bases each). This CDR3 has 11 amino acids. From germline, CDR1 is SNHLY and CDR2 FYNNEI. V lost 8 bases and J lost 3, with 8 bases in between. The CDR3 loop reads CASGAGYEQYF. The CDR3 bases are TGTGCCAGCGGGGCGGGCTACGAGCAGTACTTC.

The gene calls are TRBV6-1 and TRBJ2-3; 10 nucleotides match TRBD2. V lost 4 bases and J lost 5; bases outside the gene matches: 12. The germline CDR1 and CDR2 sequences are MNHNS and SASEGT. This CDR3 comprises 17 residues. The CDR3 DNA is TGTGCCAGCAGTGGAGGAGCGGGAGGGCTAACTTTAGATACGCAGTATTTT. It specifies CASSGGAGGLTLDTQYF.

This chain links TRBV10-3 with TRBJ2-2, with D hard to call. This CDR3 has 13 residues. CDR1 is ENHRY and CDR2 is SYGVKD in the germline V gene. Between the trimmed V and J ends, which lost 6 bases and 3 bases, there was a span of 8 bases. The CDR3 loop reads CAIRGSDTGELFF. CDR3 nucleotide sequence: TGTGCCATCAGGGGGTCGGACACCGGGGAGCTGTTTTTT.

The V gene is TRBV5-1, the J gene TRBJ2-7, with D perhaps matching TRBD1 (6 bases). The CDR3 is 16 amino acids. The V end lost 0 bases, the J end lost 2 bases, and 15 bases lay between the germline ends. Germline V CDR1 and CDR2: SGHRS, YFSETQ. DNA of the CDR3: TGCGCCAGCAGCTTGGACGGCCAGGACAGAGCCTACGAGCAGTACTTC. Translating gives CASSLDGQDRAYEQYF.

The chain couples TRBV5-6 to TRBJ1-4, with D possibly matching TRBD1 (5 bases). V lost 2 bases and J 8 bases, leaving 13 bases between the germline ends. Germline V gene sequence: CDR1 SGHDT, CDR2 YYEEEE. The CDR3 runs to 14 residues. The DNA of the CDR3 is TGTGCCAGCAGCTTAGGCAGGGCCCGCGAAAAACTGTTTTTT. Translated, it gives CASSLGRAREKLFF.